This T cell receptor beta chain was found in a study of vaccination and CD4 T cells after COVID-19. Across the study: SARS-CoV-2 positivity in convalescent patients was established by nasal swab PCR; some ten had mild and one severe disease. Study conclusions and caveats: A relatively small number of convalescent patients were studied, and no early post-infection timepoints were included. In convalescent patients, 304 of 307 vaccine-specific clones were spike mono-reactive.

Treatment indicated: roughly 11-day PBMC culture with coronavirus spike peptide pools or control peptides (ViraFEST assay). PCR tests turned positive between March and December 2020, before US Alpha, Beta and Delta variants. An Oncomine TCR Beta short-read assay was used to sequence the DNA from cultured CD4+ T cells. MiXCR was run by TCRdb on the PCR reads, yielding one entry per CDR3 protein. The sample shows approximately 17,000 distinct CDR3 sequences, roughly half of them seen only once. This clonotype was observed a handful of times. No antigen is known for it. The source is a human donor who had recovered from COVID-19. The specimen sequenced was CD4+ T cells from blood, cultured in vitro.

The CDR3 sequence is CAWSPLRNSPLHF. The CDR3 DNA follows: TGTGCCTGGAGTCCCCTACGGAATTCACCCCTCCACTTT. This rearrangement joins TRBV30 to TRBJ1-6; D uncertain. V lost 2 bases to trimming and J lost 7 bases, with 9 bases between them. The CDR3 totals 13 residues. Germline assignment: CDR1 GTSNPN and CDR2 SVGIG (reference sequence).